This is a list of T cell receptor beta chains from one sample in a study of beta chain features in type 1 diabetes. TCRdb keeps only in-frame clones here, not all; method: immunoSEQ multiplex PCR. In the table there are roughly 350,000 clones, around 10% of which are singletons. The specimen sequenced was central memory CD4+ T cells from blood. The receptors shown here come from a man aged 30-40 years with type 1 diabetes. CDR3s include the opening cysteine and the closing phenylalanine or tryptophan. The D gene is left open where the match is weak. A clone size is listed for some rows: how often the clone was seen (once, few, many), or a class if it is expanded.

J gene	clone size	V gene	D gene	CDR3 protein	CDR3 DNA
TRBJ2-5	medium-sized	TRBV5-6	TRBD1	CASSTTGQETQYF	TGTGCCAGCAGCACGACAGGGCAGGAGACCCAGTACTTC
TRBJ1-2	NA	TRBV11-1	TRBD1	CASSRTGIGYTF	TGTGCCAGCAGCCGGACAGGGATCGGCTACACCTTC
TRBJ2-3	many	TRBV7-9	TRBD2	CASRYTIAGGTADTQYF	TGTGCCAGCAGGTACACGATAGCGGGAGGAACTGCAGATACGCAGTATTTT
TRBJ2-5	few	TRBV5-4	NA	CASSAGQIQETQYF	TGTGCCAGCAGCGCCGGACAGATCCAAGAGACCCAGTACTTC
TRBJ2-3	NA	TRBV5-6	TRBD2	CASSWRLAGAISADTQYF	TGTGCCAGCAGCTGGCGACTAGCGGGGGCCATTTCCGCAGATACGCAGTATTTT
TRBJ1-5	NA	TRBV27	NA	CASSLRGFNQPQHF	TGTGCCAGCAGTTTACGGGGCTTCAATCAGCCCCAGCATTTT
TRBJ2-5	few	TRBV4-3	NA	CASSLHRERSATQYF	TGCGCCAGCAGCCTACACCGGGAGAGGAGCGCGACCCAGTACTTC
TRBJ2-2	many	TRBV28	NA	CASSRELTGELFF	TGTGCCAGCAGCCGGGAGTTAACCGGGGAGCTGTTTTTT
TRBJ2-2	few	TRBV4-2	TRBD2	CASSQDGHSGRVGDTGELFF	TGTGCCAGCAGCCAAGATGGGCATAGCGGGAGGGTCGGGGACACCGGGGAGCTGTTTTTT
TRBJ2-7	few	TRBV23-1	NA	CASSLLQGSGVPLSPYEQYF	TGCGCCAGCAGCCTCCTGCAAGGGTCGGGGGTTCCACTAAGTCCCTACGAGCAGTACTTC
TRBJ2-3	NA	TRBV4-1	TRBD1	CASSQSFGQGLTDTQYF	TGCGCCAGCAGCCAATCATTCGGACAGGGGCTCACAGATACGCAGTATTTT
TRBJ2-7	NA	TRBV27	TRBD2	CASSRSGGPYEQYF	TGTGCCAGCAGTAGGTCGGGAGGGCCATACGAGCAGTACTTC
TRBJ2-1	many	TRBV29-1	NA	CSVEESVGAEQFF	TGCAGCGTTGAAGAGTCCGTCGGGGCAGAGCAGTTCTTC
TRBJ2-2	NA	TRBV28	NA	CASSPLGGGLSGSRELFF	TGTGCCAGCAGCCCCCTCGGGGGCGGGTTAAGTGGGAGCCGGGAGCTGTTTTTT
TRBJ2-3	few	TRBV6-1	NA	CASSEPGSGTDTQYF	TGTGCCAGCAGTGAACCGGGAAGCGGCACAGATACGCAGTATTTT
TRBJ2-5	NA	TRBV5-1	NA	CASSAGLLGGQETQYF	TGCGCCAGCAGCGCCGGGCTACTAGGCGGTCAAGAGACCCAGTACTTC
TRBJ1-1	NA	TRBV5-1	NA	CASSLDRDGEAFF	TGCGCCAGCAGCCTAGACCGGGACGGAGAAGCTTTCTTT
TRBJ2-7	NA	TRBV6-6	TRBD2	CASSRLAGAEQYF	TGTGCCAGCAGTCGACTAGCGGGAGCCGAGCAGTACTTC
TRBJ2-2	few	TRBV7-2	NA	CASSSDSNTGELFF	TGTGCCAGCAGCTCGGACAGTAACACCGGGGAGCTGTTTTTT
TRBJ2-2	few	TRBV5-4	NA	CASSLQSTGELFF	TGTGCCAGCAGCTTGCAGAGCACCGGGGAGCTGTTTTTT
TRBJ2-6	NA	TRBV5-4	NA	CASSLKQGTGANVLTF	TGTGCCAGCAGCCTTAAACAGGGAACAGGGGCCAACGTCCTGACTTTC
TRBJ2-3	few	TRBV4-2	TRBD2	CASSQDFGLAGAIDTQYF	TGTGCCAGCAGCCAAGATTTTGGGCTAGCGGGAGCCATAGATACGCAGTATTTT
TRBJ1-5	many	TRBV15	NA	CATSGHGDQPQHF	TGTGCCACCAGCGGACACGGGGATCAGCCCCAGCATTTT
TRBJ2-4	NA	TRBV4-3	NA	CASSQDRHSFGIQYF	TGCGCCAGCAGCCAAGATAGACATAGCTTTGGCATTCAGTACTTC
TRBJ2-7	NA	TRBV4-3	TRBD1	CASSQAPGTGRSEQYF	TGCGCCAGCAGCCAAGCCCCCGGGACAGGGAGGAGCGAGCAGTACTTC
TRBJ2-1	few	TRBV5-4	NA	CASSLGGYQGGEQFF	TGTGCCAGCAGCTTGGGTGGGTACCAGGGGGGTGAGCAGTTCTTC
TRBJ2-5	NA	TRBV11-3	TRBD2	CASSPSGAGVGTQYF	TGTGCCAGCAGCCCCTCTGGGGCGGGAGTAGGGACCCAGTACTTC
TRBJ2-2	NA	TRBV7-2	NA	CASSVDPYTGELFF	TGTGCCAGCAGCGTAGACCCTTACACCGGGGAGCTGTTTTTT
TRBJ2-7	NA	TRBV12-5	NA	CASGWGDYEQYF	TGTGCTAGTGGTTGGGGGGACTACGAGCAGTACTTC
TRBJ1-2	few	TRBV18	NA	CASSPQDRYYGYTF	TGTGCCAGCTCACCCCAGGACAGATACTATGGCTACACCTTC
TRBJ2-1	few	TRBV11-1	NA	CASSNEGKNEQFF	TGTGCCAGCAGCAACGAGGGGAAAAATGAGCAGTTCTTC
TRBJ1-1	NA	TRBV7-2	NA	CVSGGRVNTEAFF	TGTGTTTCTGGGGGCAGGGTGAACACTGAAGCTTTCTTT
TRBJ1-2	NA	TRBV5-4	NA	CASSLGTSATNYGYTF	TGTGCCAGCAGCCTCGGGACCTCGGCTACTAACTATGGCTACACCTTC
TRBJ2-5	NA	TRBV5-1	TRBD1	CASSSGTGLQETQYF	TGCGCCAGCAGCTCAGGGACAGGGTTGCAAGAGACCCAGTACTTC
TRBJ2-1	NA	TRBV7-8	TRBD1	CASSLGQGSSYNEQFF	TGTGCCAGCAGCTTAGGACAGGGGAGCTCCTACAATGAGCAGTTCTTC
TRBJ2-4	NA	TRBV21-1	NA	CASSKGKSQDRGFLLLAKNIQYF	TGTGCCAGCAGCAAAGGAAAATCTCAGGACAGGGGTTTCCTTCTACTAGCCAAAAACATTCAGTACTTC
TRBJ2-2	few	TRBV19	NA	CASSRGQGGRTGELFF	TGTGCCAGTAGTAGGGGCCAGGGAGGCCGCACCGGGGAGCTGTTTTTT
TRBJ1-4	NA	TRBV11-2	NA	CASSQTAPNEKLFF	TGTGCCAGCAGCCAGACAGCACCTAATGAAAAACTGTTTTTT
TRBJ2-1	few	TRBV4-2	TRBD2	CASSSGTTSNNEQFF	TGTGCCAGCAGCTCCGGGACTACAAGTAACAATGAGCAGTTCTTC
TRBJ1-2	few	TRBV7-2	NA	CASSRQENYGYTF	TGTGCCAGCAGCAGACAGGAGAACTATGGCTACACCTTC
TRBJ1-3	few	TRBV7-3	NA	CASSLIQSPGNTIYF	TGTGCCAGCAGCTTAATTCAGAGCCCTGGAAACACCATATATTTT
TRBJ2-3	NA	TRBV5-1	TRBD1	CASNRGEETDTQYF	TGCGCCAGCAACAGGGGAGAAGAGACAGATACGCAGTATTTT
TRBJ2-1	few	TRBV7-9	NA	CASSLGRLNEQFF	TGTGCCAGCAGCCTAGGACGTCTCAATGAGCAGTTCTTC
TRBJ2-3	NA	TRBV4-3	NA	CASSQERLAADTQYF	TGCGCCAGCAGCCAAGAGCGGTTAGCCGCAGATACGCAGTATTTT
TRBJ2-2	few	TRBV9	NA	CASSVEVTGELFF	TGTGCCAGCAGCGTAGAAGTTACCGGGGAGCTGTTTTTT
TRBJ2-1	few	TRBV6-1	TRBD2	CASSGGRLADYNEQFF	TGTGCCAGCAGTGGGGGGAGACTAGCGGATTACAATGAGCAGTTCTTC
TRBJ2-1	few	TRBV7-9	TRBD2	CASSQTSAYNEQFF	TGTGCCAGCAGCCAAACTAGCGCCTACAATGAGCAGTTCTTC
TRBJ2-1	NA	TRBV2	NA	CASSVSRGNEQFF	TGTGCCAGCAGTGTAAGCAGGGGCAATGAGCAGTTCTTC
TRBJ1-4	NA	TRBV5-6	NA	CASSLVAGERSNEKLFF	TGTGCCAGCAGCTTGGTCGCCGGGGAAAGGTCTAATGAAAAACTGTTTTTT
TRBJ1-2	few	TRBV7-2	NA	CASSPSPGYGYTF	TGTGCCAGCAGCCCAAGCCCGGGCTATGGCTACACCTTC
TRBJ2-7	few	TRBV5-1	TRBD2	CASSLTAGGPREQYF	TGCGCCAGCAGCTTAACGGCGGGAGGGCCTCGCGAGCAGTACTTC
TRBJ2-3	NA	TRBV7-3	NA	CASSLATGRADTQYF	TGTGCCAGCAGCTTAGCTACAGGCAGGGCAGATACGCAGTATTTT
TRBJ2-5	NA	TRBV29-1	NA	CSVKPRGTLTGETQYF	TGCAGCGTTAAGCCCAGGGGAACTCTTACGGGAGAGACCCAGTACTTC
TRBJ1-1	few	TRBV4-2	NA	CASSLNSGGTEAFF	TGTGCCAGCAGCTTGAACTCGGGGGGCACTGAAGCTTTCTTT
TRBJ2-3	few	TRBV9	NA	CASSPQALFTDTQYF	TGTGCCAGCAGCCCCCAGGCCCTCTTCACAGATACGCAGTATTTT
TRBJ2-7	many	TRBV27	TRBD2	CASSLSGRAFYEQYF	TGTGCCAGCAGTCTAAGCGGGAGGGCCTTCTACGAGCAGTACTTC